This entry features one T cell receptor beta chain sequence. Primed by a sample-barcoded 5' primer and a J-beta primer mix, a second PCR proceeded for roughly 6 to 12 cycles. The authors tagged each cDNA molecule using a template-switch adaptor with 12 random nucleotides. TCRdb passed the 5' RACE reads through MiXCR, listing each CDR3 protein once. In the table there are roughly 790,000 distinct CDR3 sequences, more than 40% of which are singletons. The data were taken from a study of blood T cells in healthy people across ages. V lost 6 bases to trimming and J lost 4 bases; unmatched junction nucleotides: 12. Germline-derived CDR1 and CDR2 are SQVTM and ANQGSEA. This CDR3 is 15 amino acids long.

This sequence originates from an older woman in good health. This chain uses TRBV29-1 with TRBJ1-2; 9 bases match TRBD1. Sequencing was done on a sample of blood. The CDR3 here is CSVRLGTGNLYGYTF. The DNA of the CDR3 is TGCAGCGTGAGACTTGGGACAGGGAACCTCTATGGCTACACCTTC.